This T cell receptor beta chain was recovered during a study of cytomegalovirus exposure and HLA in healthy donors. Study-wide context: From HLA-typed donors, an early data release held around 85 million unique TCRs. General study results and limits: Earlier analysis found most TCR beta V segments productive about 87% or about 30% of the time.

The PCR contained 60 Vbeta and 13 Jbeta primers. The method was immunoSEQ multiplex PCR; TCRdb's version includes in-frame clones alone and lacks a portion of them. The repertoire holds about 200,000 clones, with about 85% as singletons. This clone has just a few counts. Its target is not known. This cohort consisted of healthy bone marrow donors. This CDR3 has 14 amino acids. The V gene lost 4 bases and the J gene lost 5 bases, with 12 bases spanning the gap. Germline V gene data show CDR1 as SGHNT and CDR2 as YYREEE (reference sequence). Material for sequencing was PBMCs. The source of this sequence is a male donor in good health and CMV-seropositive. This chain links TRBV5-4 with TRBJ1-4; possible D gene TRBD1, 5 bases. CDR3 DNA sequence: TGTGCCAGCAGCCGAGCACAGGAAAATGAAAAACTGTTTTTT. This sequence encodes CASSRAQENEKLFF.